This T cell receptor (beta chain) was documented in a study of technical replicates of blood from a few donors. Profiling relied on immunoSEQ multiplex PCR, and the TCRdb table lists in-frame clones only, not all of them. The profile shows 70,000 or so clones, around 92% of them singletons. This clone is a singleton in its sample. The V and J ends lost 5 bases and 7 bases, in that order; junction bases with no gene match: 11. This CDR3 is built from 15 residues. Germline V gives CDR1 SGHAT, CDR2 FQNNGV. The receptor's source is a human donor in good health. Some clones in this sample may be carry-over from other donors' samples. V usage is TRBV11-2 and J usage is TRBJ2-7, with 10 bases lining up with TRBD1. Sequencing used T cells isolated from PBMCs. CDR3 DNA sequence: TGTGCCAGCAGCCCGCGACAGGGGGCGGGAACAGAGCAGTACTTC. It is translated as CASSPRQGAGTEQYF.